The TCR beta chain described here comes from a study of T cell repertoires in cytomegalovirus infection. The table lists this clonotype with a few counts. Its antigen is unidentified. Study-level findings and limits: CMV carriers with the relevant HLA were identified by cumulative public TCR beta family frequency. It was HLA-C-restricted CMV-specific TCR beta clonotypes that dominated the response ex vivo.

V dropped 0 bases and J dropped 1; count of bases not matched to a gene: 5. The CDR3 covers 16 residues. In germline, CDR1 is DFQATT, CDR2 SNEGSKA (reference sequence). MiXCR, run by TCRdb on the reads, gives a single entry per CDR3 protein. The table lists nearly 450,000 distinct CDR3 sequences, roughly 30% of them singletons, with approximately 15% in the top ten. The specimen sequenced was PBMCs. The V and J genes are TRBV20-1 and TRBJ1-5, with 8 bases fitting TRBD1. This TCR was recovered from a human donor in good health (CMV status not recorded). Some clones in this sample may be carry-over from other donors' samples. The CDR3, as DNA: TGCAGTGCTAGAGAGAGACAGGGGTGGAGCAATCAGCCCCAGCATTTT. This encodes CSARERQGWSNQPQHF.